This is a list of T cell receptor beta chains from one sample in a study of vaccination effects on CD4 cells after COVID-19. TCRdb's copy holds only in-frame clones and misses some; the assay was immunoSEQ multiplex PCR. The sample has under 85,000 clones, approximately 81% seen once. These receptors' antigens are unknown. The sequences come from CD4+ T cells from PBMCs cultured with HCoV-229E spike peptides, collected before COVID-19 vaccination. These receptors were obtained from a human donor who received a COVID-19 vaccine. Both conserved end residues are part of each CDR3. Fields, in order: V gene, clone size, D gene, J gene, CDR3 protein, CDR3 DNA. The D gene is left open where the match is weak. Not all rows give a size; the values are once, few, many and, for expanded clones, a class.

v_call: TRBV24-1; clone_size: -; d_call: -; j_call: TRBJ2-1; cdr3_aa: CATTGVLISYNEQFF; cdr3_nt: TGTGCCACCACAGGGGTGCTTATCTCCTACAATGAGCAGTTCTTC
v_call: TRBV3-1/TRBV3-2; clone_size: -; d_call: TRBD1; j_call: TRBJ2-4; cdr3_aa: CASSPGQGDGIQYF; cdr3_nt: TGTGCCAGCAGCCCGGGACAGGGGGACGGCATTCAGTACTTC
v_call: TRBV6-2/TRBV6-3; clone_size: -; d_call: -; j_call: TRBJ1-5; cdr3_aa: CASSYWASRAALAGNQPQHF; cdr3_nt: TGTGCCAGCAGTTACTGGGCGTCCAGGGCCGCACTCGCGGGCAATCAGCCCCAGCATTTT
v_call: TRBV7-9; clone_size: few; d_call: TRBD1; j_call: TRBJ1-2; cdr3_aa: CASSPRTGSDGYTF; cdr3_nt: TGTGCCAGCAGCCCCCGGACAGGGAGTGATGGCTACACCTTC
v_call: TRBV3-1/TRBV3-2; clone_size: -; d_call: TRBD1; j_call: TRBJ1-2; cdr3_aa: CASSQDRGLGYTF; cdr3_nt: TGTGCCAGCAGCCAAGACAGGGGGCTTGGCTACACCTTC
v_call: TRBV7-2; clone_size: -; d_call: -; j_call: TRBJ2-2; cdr3_aa: CASSLVGGFGELFF; cdr3_nt: TGTGCCAGCAGCTTAGTCGGAGGTTTCGGGGAGCTGTTTTTT
v_call: TRBV7-2; clone_size: once; d_call: -; j_call: TRBJ1-2; cdr3_aa: CASSPPNNYGYTF; cdr3_nt: TGTGCCAGCAGTCCACCCAATAACTATGGCTACACCTTC
v_call: TRBV5-1; clone_size: -; d_call: TRBD1; j_call: TRBJ1-2; cdr3_aa: CASSPGTVFHYGYTF; cdr3_nt: TGCGCCAGCAGCCCTGGGACAGTCTTTCACTATGGCTACACCTTC
v_call: TRBV6-5; clone_size: -; d_call: -; j_call: TRBJ2-1; cdr3_aa: CASSFRQAINEQFF; cdr3_nt: TGTGCCAGCAGTTTCCGACAGGCCATCAATGAGCAGTTCTTC
v_call: TRBV7-9; clone_size: -; d_call: TRBD2; j_call: TRBJ2-1; cdr3_aa: CASRPGGGGDNEQFF; cdr3_nt: TGTGCCAGCAGACCAGGCGGGGGAGGGGACAATGAGCAGTTCTTC
v_call: TRBV18; clone_size: -; d_call: TRBD1; j_call: TRBJ2-1; cdr3_aa: CASSPLGQGAKGEQFF; cdr3_nt: TGTGCCAGCTCACCACTGGGACAGGGGGCGAAGGGTGAGCAGTTCTTC
v_call: TRBV27; clone_size: few; d_call: -; j_call: TRBJ1-5; cdr3_aa: CASSLRLNQPQHF; cdr3_nt: TGTGCCAGCAGTTTACGCCTTAATCAGCCCCAGCATTTT
v_call: TRBV10-3; clone_size: -; d_call: -; j_call: TRBJ2-6; cdr3_aa: CAIRTTGINVLTF; cdr3_nt: TGTGCCATCAGGACTACAGGGATCAACGTCCTGACTTTC
v_call: TRBV7-2; clone_size: -; d_call: -; j_call: TRBJ2-2; cdr3_aa: CASSLGLALSGELFF; cdr3_nt: TGTGCCAGCAGCTTAGGCCTAGCGTTATCCGGGGAGCTGTTTTTT
v_call: TRBV29-1; clone_size: -; d_call: -; j_call: TRBJ1-2; cdr3_aa: CSVERDKVRAVRGYTF; cdr3_nt: TGCAGCGTTGAACGAGACAAGGTGAGGGCGGTGCGGGGCTACACCTTC